One sample yielded the 20 T cell receptor beta chains listed below, sequenced in a study of T cell repertoires in cytomegalovirus infection. Their target antigens are unknown. Via MiXCR, TCRdb re-called the reads, giving one row per CDR3 protein. The table shows 650,000 to 850,000 distinct CDR3 sequences, with almost 30% occurring only once. Sequenced material: cultured CD8+ T cells from PBMCs, taken from culture after CMV antigen stimulation. Source of these receptors: a human donor in good health (CMV status not recorded). Some clones in this sample may be carry-over from other donors' samples.

This chain joins TRBV5-1 and TRBJ1-2; TRBD1 is a possible D gene (5 bases). In germline, CDR1 is SGHRS, CDR2 YFSETQ. The CDR3 runs to 13 residues. Trimming cost V 4 bases and J 8 bases, with 15 bases left between them. This chain's CDR3 is CASSRDPQEGYTF. As DNA, the CDR3 is TGCGCCAGCAGCAGGGACCCGCAGGAAGGCTACACCTTC.

This clonotype turned up a few times. CDR3 loop: CASSLEGWGSATEAFF. Written as DNA, the CDR3 is TGTGCCAGCAGCTTAGAGGGTTGGGGGTCGGCAACTGAAGCTTTCTTT. This chain joins TRBV7-6 and TRBJ1-1, with D perhaps matching TRBD1 (5 bases). The V gene lost 1 base and the J gene lost 5 bases, with 17 bases spanning the gap. The CDR3 has 16 amino acids. CDR1 is SGHVS, CDR2 FNYEAQ, per germline.

The gene calls are TRBV11-2 and TRBJ2-4; maybe TRBD1 (5 bases). The CDR3 consists of 12 residues. Germline loops: CDR1 SGHAT, CDR2 FQNNGV. The V and J ends lost 5 bases and 11 bases respectively, with 13 bases between them. The CDR3 bases are TGTGCCAGCAGCATGGGGCCATTGGTTCAGTACTTC. Translating gives CASSMGPLVQYF. The complete variable domain, with remaining parts taken from reference TRBV11-2 and TRBJ2-4, reads EAGVAQSPRYKIIEKRQSVAFWCNPISGHATLYWYQQILGQGPKLLIQFQNNGVVDDSQLPKDRFSAERLKGVDSTLKIQPAKLEDSAVYLCASSMGPLVQYFGAGTRLSVL.

This clonotype was seen more than once but under ten times. This chain uses TRBV7-6 with TRBJ1-1; D perhaps matches TRBD1 (6 bases). CDR3 length: 15 residues. Germline assignment: CDR1 SGHVS and CDR2 FNYEAQ. Deletions cut 2 bases from V and 6 bases from J, with 16 bases between. The CDR3: CASSLTTGMWAEAFF. CDR3 in DNA: TGTGCCAGCAGCTTAACTACAGGGATGTGGGCTGAAGCTTTCTTT.

Turning to this clonotype: A read error is possible here, since a much larger clone lies one base away. The chain recombines TRBV11-3 with TRBJ2-3, with TRBD2 matching over 10 bases. CDR1 is SGHNT, CDR2 YENEEA, per germline. V shed 0 bases, J shed 9 bases, and the junction held 15 bases outside the gene matches. This CDR3 is 18 amino acids long. CDR3 region: CASSLDLRAGGFGGTQYF. The CDR3 region has the DNA TGTGCCAGCAGCTTAGATCTGAGAGCGGGGGGGTTCGGGGGCACGCAGTATTTT. The full variable domain, with the rest looked up from reference TRBV11-3 and TRBJ2-3, is EAGVVQSPRYKIIEKKQPVAFWCNPISGHNTLYWYLQNLGQGPELLIRYENEEAVDDSQLPKDRFSAERLKGVDSTLKIQPAELGDSAVYLCASSLDLRAGGFGGTQYFGPGTRLTVL.

The chain is built from TRBV23-1 and TRBJ1-1, with D tentatively TRBD1 (6 bases). TRBV23-1 is identified as an open reading frame with a role that is uncertain. The CDR3 spans 18 residues. The ends were cut back, 0 bases at V and 0 bases at J, with 17 bases in the middle. The CDR3 region is CASSQSPGGRGMNTEAFF. Written as DNA, the CDR3 is TGCGCCAGCAGTCAATCACCCGGGGGGCGGGGGATGAACACTGAAGCTTTCTTT.

The table lists this clonotype with a few counts. This chain uses TRBV7-3 with TRBJ2-1; 16 bases are a match to TRBD2. V lost 4 bases and J lost 2; bases outside the gene matches: 8. Germline values: CDR1 SGHTA, CDR2 FQGTGA. The CDR3 runs 19 residues. Written as DNA, the CDR3 is TGTGCCAGCAGCTGGGGGACTAGCGGGGGGGCGCAGACCTACAATGAGCAGTTCTTC. Translation: CASSWGTSGGAQTYNEQFF.

The chain uses TRBV5-4 and TRBJ2-1; perhaps TRBD1 as D (6 bases). CDR1 and CDR2 (germline): SGHNT, YYREEE (reference sequence). Trimming removed 4 bases from V and 7 bases from J, with 21 bases in between. CDR3 length: 16 residues. CDR3 in amino acids: CASSAWTVDVFNEQFF. CDR3 nucleotide sequence: TGTGCCAGCAGCGCCTGGACAGTTGATGTCTTTAATGAGCAGTTCTTC. The variable domain in full, completed from reference TRBV5-4 and TRBJ2-1, reads ETGVTQSPTHLIKTRGQQVTLRCSSQSGHNTVSWYQQALGQGPQFIFQYYREEENGRGNFPPRFSGLQFPNYSSELNVNALELDDSALYLCASSAWTVDVFNEQFFGPGTRLTVL.

This clonotype was observed a handful of times. The V and J genes are TRBV7-7 and TRBJ2-7, with a tentative D call TRBD2 (6 bases). With 5 bases removed from V and 0 bases from J, the gap between germline ends came to 14 bases. The germline V gene has CDR1 SSHAT and CDR2 FNYEAQ (reference sequence). The length of the CDR3 is 15 residues. As DNA, the CDR3 is TGTGCCAGCAGCCATCGGGTCGGGGGCTCCTACGAGCAGTACTTC. Its protein is CASSHRVGGSYEQYF.

There are a few counts of this clonotype. V usage is TRBV24-1 and J usage is TRBJ2-6; TRBD1 matches 7 bases. The CDR3 is made up of 17 amino acids. Germline V gene data show CDR1 as KGHDR and CDR2 as SFDVKD. Trimming took 4 bases from V and 0 from J; bases not matched to a gene: 5. The CDR3 DNA sequence: TGTGCCACCAGTGACCAGGGACAGTTCTCTGGGGCCAACGTCCTGACTTTC. It translates to CATSDQGQFSGANVLTF.

This clonotype showed up just a few times. The rearrangement uses TRBV7-4 and TRBJ1-6, with TRBD1 as a possible D gene (5 bases). Per the germline V gene, CDR1 is SGHVT and CDR2 is SQSDAQ. With 6 bases removed from V and 5 bases from J, the gap between germline ends came to 17 bases. The CDR3 totals 16 residues. CDR3 coding DNA: TGTGCCAGCAGGGCTCGGGACGGCAAACATAATTCACCCCTCCACTTT. Translated: CASRARDGKHNSPLHF.

The chain employs TRBV7-6 and TRBJ1-1; the D gene is possibly TRBD1 (6 bases). The CDR3 runs 12 residues. Between the trimmed V and J ends, which lost 11 bases and 8 bases, there was a span of 18 bases. The germline V gene encodes CDR1 SGHVS and CDR2 FNYEAQ. The chain's CDR3 is CALVGATGEAFF. CDR3 coding DNA: TGTGCCTTGGTGGGGGCGACAGGAGAAGCTTTCTTT.

The chain joins TRBV27 to TRBJ1-2; tentatively, D is TRBD1 (5 bases). Looked up from germline, CDR1 is MNHEY and CDR2 is SMNVEV (reference sequence). V was clipped by 3 bases and J by 8 bases, with 13 bases between them. CDR3 length: 13 amino acids. CDR3 DNA sequence: TGTGCCAGCAGTTTGGGGGGGAGTAAGGGCTACACCTTC. Translating gives CASSLGGSKGYTF.

This chain uses TRBV24-1 with TRBJ1-1; maybe TRBD1 (5 bases). Trimming stripped 9 bases from V and 1 base from J, with 5 bases between. The CDR3 is 11 residues long. Germline V gene lookup returns CDR1 KGHDR and CDR2 SFDVKD. DNA for the CDR3: TGTGCCACCCAGGGGAACACTGAAGCTTTCTTT. Residues: CATQGNTEAFF.

The sample holds many counts of this clonotype. CDR3 residues: CASSDGRVIYNEQFF. In DNA form, the CDR3 reads TGTGCCAGCAGTGACGGCAGGGTAATCTACAATGAGCAGTTCTTC. This chain links TRBV6-1 with TRBJ2-1; TRBD1 is a possible D gene (5 bases). Germline-derived CDR1 and CDR2 are MNHNS and SASEGT. The V and J ends lost 3 bases and 3 bases respectively, with 12 bases between them. This CDR3 is 15 amino acids long.

V usage is TRBV6-1 and J usage is TRBJ1-5, with TRBD1 matching over 10 bases. V dropped 0 bases and J dropped 0; count of bases not matched to a gene: 2. This CDR3 is 17 amino acids long. The germline gives CDR1 MNHNS, CDR2 SASEGT. CDR3 protein: CASSEARTGGSNQPQHF. CDR3 in DNA: TGTGCCAGCAGTGAAGCCCGGACAGGGGGTAGCAATCAGCCCCAGCATTTT.

This clonotype was picked up many times. The chain employs TRBV7-8 and TRBJ1-5, with 7 bases fitting TRBD1. V trimming: 4 bases; J trimming: 3 bases; junction bases outside the gene matches: 6. CDR3 size: 15 residues. Germline CDR1 SGHVS, CDR2 FQNEAQ. CDR3 coding DNA: TGTGCCAGCAGCTCAGGGACAGACTTCAATCAGCCCCAGCATTTT. Amino acids: CASSSGTDFNQPQHF.

The V gene is TRBV6-2 or TRBV6-3, the J gene TRBJ2-7, with 12 nucleotides matching TRBD1. CDR3 length equals 15 residues. Per germline, CDR1 MNHEY and CDR2 SVGEGT. V shed 2 bases, J shed 5 bases, and the junction held 4 bases outside the gene matches. CDR3 bases: TGTGCCAGCAGTTACAGTGGGACAGGGGGCAACGAGCAGTACGTC. It translates to CASSYSGTGGNEQYV.

The gene calls are TRBV5-3 and TRBJ1-1, with 7 bases lining up with TRBD1. TRBV5-3 is filed as an ORF, its function uncertain. V was pared by 8 bases and J by 1 base, with 14 bases of the junction left unmatched. The CDR3 loop spans 16 amino acids. The chain's CDR3 is CASSQLTGTANTEAFF. The CDR3 DNA follows: TGTGCCAGCAGCCAACTCACCGGGACAGCGAACACTGAAGCTTTCTTT.

In this sample, this clonotype turned up once. The chain uses TRBV5-1 and TRBJ1-6, with a weak D call TRBD1 (6 bases). V lost 5 bases to trimming and J lost 7 bases, with 16 bases between them. CDR3 length equals 15 residues. Germline CDR1 SGHRS, CDR2 YFSETQ. As DNA, the CDR3 is TGCGCCAGCAGGGCAGGGGCTTTAGGCAATTCACCCCTCCACTTT. It yields the protein CASRAGALGNSPLHF.